Listed here are 21 T cell receptor beta chains from one sample, sequenced in a study of PD-1 blockade in classical Hodgkin lymphoma. Sequencing was performed with immunoSEQ multiplex PCR; in TCRdb, only in-frame clones are kept and a portion is missing. The data contain 45,000 to 60,000 clones, approximately 91% of them singletons. As to time point: newly diagnosed, previously untreated cHL patient sample. Sequenced input: peripheral blood mononuclear cells (PBMCs). Receptors originate from a human donor with classical Hodgkin lymphoma.

This clone was counted a single time. The chain carries TRBV9 and TRBJ2-1; 10 bases are shared with TRBD2. V lost 2 bases and J lost 7; bases outside the gene matches: 6. CDR1 SGDLS and CDR2 YYNGEE come from the germline V gene. The CDR3 consists of 15 residues. The chain's CDR3 is CASSVLGLASNEQFF. CDR3 nucleotides: TGTGCCAGCAGCGTCTTGGGACTAGCGAGTAATGAGCAGTTCTTC.

This clone was seen a handful of times. The chain is built from TRBV2 and TRBJ1-6; tentative D call: TRBD1 (5 bases). The CDR3 has 13 residues. Looked up from germline, CDR1 is SNHLY and CDR2 is FYNNEI. V lost 6 bases and J 7 bases, leaving 10 bases between the germline ends. The CDR3 here is CASRAPGNSPLHF. CDR3 sequence (DNA): TGTGCCAGCAGGGCCCCAGGGAATTCACCCCTCCACTTT. Full variable domain (missing parts from reference TRBV2 and TRBJ1-6): EPEVTQTPSHQVTQMGQEVILRCVPISNHLYFYWYRQILGQKVEFLVSFYNNEISEKSEIFDDQFSVERPDGSNFTLKIRSTKLEDSAMYFCASRAPGNSPLHFGNGTRLTVT.

The rearrangement joins TRBV6-1 to TRBJ2-5; D may be TRBD2 (5 bases). V was shortened by 1 base and J by 0 bases, with 9 bases between the two germline ends. CDR1 and CDR2 (germline): MNHNS, SASEGT. The CDR3 loop spans 15 amino acids. The CDR3: CASSEGGGYQETQYF. The CDR3 coding sequence is TGTGCCAGCAGTGAAGGTGGCGGGTACCAAGAGACCCAGTACTTC.

Only a few counts were recorded for this clone. The J gene is TRBJ2-3, the V gene TRBV9; D is undetermined. V dropped 0 bases and J dropped 0 bases, with 8 bases sitting between them. Germline-derived CDR1 and CDR2 are SGDLS and YYNGEE. The CDR3 contains 15 residues. The CDR3 loop reads CASSVGVTSTDTQYF. The CDR3 DNA sequence: TGTGCCAGCAGCGTAGGTGTGACTAGCACAGATACGCAGTATTTT. The full variable domain, its missing parts supplied by reference TRBV9 and TRBJ2-3, is DSGVTQTPKHLITATGQRVTLRCSPRSGDLSVYWYQQSLDQGLQFLIQYYNGEERAKGNILERFSAQQFPDLHSELNLSSLELGDSALYFCASSVGVTSTDTQYFGPGTRLTVL.

CDR3 nucleotide sequence: TGTGCCAGCAGGCCTTCGGGAGGGGAGACCCAGTACTTC. It translates to CASRPSGGETQYF. The V call is TRBV2, the J call TRBJ2-5; 8 bases are a match to TRBD2. The CDR3 is 13 amino acids. V shed 6 bases, J shed 5 bases, and the junction held 5 bases outside the gene matches. Germline V lookup: CDR1 SNHLY, CDR2 FYNNEI.

The rearrangement links TRBV7-8 to TRBJ1-2; D is unclear. Trimming left V 3 bases short and J 2 bases short, with 19 bases between. This CDR3 has 17 residues. Germline V gene sequence: CDR1 SGHVS, CDR2 FQNEAQ. CDR3 nucleotide sequence: TGTGCCAGCAGCTTTTACCTCGGCCAAATTTCGAACTATGGCTACACCTTC. Translating gives CASSFYLGQISNYGYTF.

The chain employs TRBV5-5 and TRBJ2-7; D could derive from TRBD1 or TRBD2 (5 bases each). Per germline, CDR1 SGHKS and CDR2 YYEKEE (reference sequence). V gave up 0 bases and J gave up 3 bases, with 16 bases separating them. The CDR3 totals 16 residues. CDR3 in DNA: TGTGCCAGCAGCTTGGCCGCCCGGGACCCCCTCTACGAGCAGTACTTC. Translated: CASSLAARDPLYEQYF. Variable domain in full (rest from reference TRBV5-5 and TRBJ2-7): DAGVTQSPTHLIKTRGQQVTLRCSPISGHKSVSWYQQVLGQGPQFIFQYYEKEERGRGNFPDRFSARQFPNYSSELNVNALLLGDSALYLCASSLAARDPLYEQYFGPGTRLTVT.

The chain uses TRBV6-4 and TRBJ1-3; possible D gene TRBD1, 5 bases. The germline V and J ends were trimmed by 5 bases and 9 bases, with 17 bases remaining between them. The CDR3 loop spans 14 amino acids. Germline V gene lookup returns CDR1 MRHNA and CDR2 SNTAGT. CDR3 sequence: CASSQESSRGTIYF. In DNA, the CDR3 is TGTGCCAGCAGTCAAGAGAGCTCTAGGGGCACCATATATTTT.

The chain uses TRBV7-9 and TRBJ2-7; 12 bases are a match to TRBD2. Trimming removed 0 bases from V and 3 bases from J; junction bases left unmatched: 6. Per the germline V gene, CDR1 is SEHNR and CDR2 is FQNEAQ (reference sequence). The CDR3 has 17 amino acids. The CDR3 protein is CASSLAASGRADYEQYF. CDR3 DNA: TGTGCCAGCAGCTTAGCGGCTAGCGGGAGGGCCGACTACGAGCAGTACTTC.

The chain joins TRBV5-4 to TRBJ1-2; a possible D gene is TRBD1 (6 bases). Trimming took off 0 bases at V and 10 bases at J, with 16 bases between the two ends. Germline lookup yields CDR1 SGHNT and CDR2 YYREEE (reference sequence). The CDR3 has 14 amino acids. The CDR3 region has the DNA TGTGCCAGCAGCTTGGGGGGGCGAACCAGTGCCTACACCTTC. This sequence encodes CASSLGGRTSAYTF. The full variable domain, its missing parts supplied by reference TRBV5-4 and TRBJ1-2, is ETGVTQSPTHLIKTRGQQVTLRCSSQSGHNTVSWYQQALGQGPQFIFQYYREEENGRGNFPPRFSGLQFPNYSSELNVNALELDDSALYLCASSLGGRTSAYTFGSGTRLTVV.

CDR3 DNA sequence: TGTGCCAGCAGCCCCCGAGATTTTTACAATGAGCAGTTCTTC. It encodes CASSPRDFYNEQFF. The V gene is TRBV7-9, the J gene TRBJ2-1; D remains unclear. Per the germline V gene, CDR1 is SEHNR and CDR2 is FQNEAQ (reference sequence). Trimming took off 5 bases at V and 4 bases at J, with 12 bases between the two ends. CDR3 length: 14 residues.

J is TRBJ2-5 and V is TRBV11-3, with D perhaps TRBD1 (6 bases). CDR3 length: 15 amino acids. Germline CDR1 SGHNT, CDR2 YENEEA. V was cut by 4 bases and J by 4 bases, with 16 bases left in between. The CDR3, as DNA: TGTGCCAGCAGCTCCCCCCAGGGGACCAGAGAGACCCAGTACTTC. It specifies CASSSPQGTRETQYF. Looking up the rest from reference TRBV11-3 and TRBJ2-5 gives the full variable domain: EAGVVQSPRYKIIEKKQPVAFWCNPISGHNTLYWYLQNLGQGPELLIRYENEEAVDDSQLPKDRFSAERLKGVDSTLKIQPAELGDSAVYLCASSSPQGTRETQYFGPGTRLLVL.

This clone appeared a single time. V gene TRBV28 combines with J gene TRBJ1-1, with D tentatively TRBD1 (5 bases). Germline CDR1 is MDHEN and CDR2 is SYDVKM. The V end lost 5 bases, the J end lost 3 bases, and 16 bases lay between the germline ends. The CDR3 contains 15 residues. Here the CDR3 reads CASSPPRGGDTEAFF. CDR3 sequence (DNA): TGTGCCAGCAGTCCCCCCCGGGGGGGGGACACTGAAGCTTTCTTT.

In DNA, the CDR3 is TGTGCCAGCAGCCTCGGACCGAACACTGAAGCTTTCTTT. This sequence encodes CASSLGPNTEAFF. The chain combines TRBV11-3 with TRBJ1-1; D is ambiguous. CDR3 size: 13 residues. V was clipped by 5 bases and J by 1 base, with 8 bases between them. The germline V gene has CDR1 SGHNT and CDR2 YENEEA.

The chain recombines TRBV7-9 with TRBJ2-5; the D gene is possibly TRBD1 (6 bases). This CDR3 has 19 amino acids. From germline, CDR1 is SEHNR and CDR2 FQNEAQ (reference sequence). Trimming pared 3 bases from V and 0 bases from J, leaving 23 bases between. The CDR3 nucleotides are TGTGCCAGCAGCTTTCCTACCTACGGGACAATCAAAAACCAAGAGACCCAGTACTTC. Amino acids: CASSFPTYGTIKNQETQYF.

The chain employs TRBV7-9 and TRBJ2-7; D gene ambiguous. The CDR3 spans 14 residues. V gave up 3 bases and J gave up 2 bases, with 11 bases separating them. Germline lookup yields CDR1 SEHNR and CDR2 FQNEAQ (reference sequence). The CDR3 loop reads CASSFGALTYEQYF. CDR3 sequence (DNA): TGTGCCAGCAGCTTTGGCGCCCTCACCTACGAGCAGTACTTC. Combining the CDR3 with reference TRBV7-9 and TRBJ2-7 gives the whole variable domain DTGVSQNPRHKITKRGQNVTFRCDPISEHNRLYWYRQTLGQGPEFLTYFQNEAQLEKSRLLSDRFSAERPKGSFSTLEIQRTEQGDSAMYLCASSFGALTYEQYFGPGTRLTVT.

The chain couples TRBV28 to TRBJ1-5, with TRBD1 as a possible D gene (6 bases). CDR1 MDHEN and CDR2 SYDVKM come from the germline V gene. The V end lost 2 bases, the J end lost 6 bases, and 8 bases lay between the germline ends. This CDR3 has 13 residues. DNA for the CDR3: TGTGCCAGCAGTTTAGAGGGGGTTCAGCCCCAGCATTTT. Amino acids: CASSLEGVQPQHF.

This chain uses TRBV5-1 with TRBJ2-3, with TRBD2 as a possible D gene (6 bases). V was shortened by 4 bases and J by 2 bases, with 11 bases between the two germline ends. CDR1 is SGHRS, CDR2 YFSETQ, per germline. This CDR3 has 14 residues. The CDR3 is CASSAGTVTDTQYF. For the CDR3, the DNA is TGCGCCAGCAGCGCCGGGACTGTCACAGATACGCAGTATTTT.

This clone came up once. The chain employs TRBV5-1 and TRBJ2-5; no reliable D call. Germline V lookup: CDR1 SGHRS, CDR2 YFSETQ. The CDR3 is 13 amino acids. V was pared by 2 bases and J by 4 bases, with 9 bases between. The CDR3 DNA reads as TGCGCCAGCAGCTTTGAAACCCGAGAGACCCAGTACTTC. It encodes CASSFETRETQYF.

This chain uses TRBV7-9 with TRBJ1-1; 9 bases match TRBD1. The V segment lost 5 bases and the J segment 2 bases; nucleotides outside the gene matches: 6. There are 15 residues in the CDR3. Per germline, CDR1 SEHNR and CDR2 FQNEAQ (reference sequence). The CDR3 DNA sequence: TGTGCCAGCAGCATGGGACAGGGCATTAACACTGAAGCTTTCTTT. This gives the protein CASSMGQGINTEAFF.

The V gene is TRBV5-1, the J gene TRBJ2-7; possible D gene TRBD2, 5 bases. This CDR3 is built from 12 residues. Per germline, CDR1 SGHRS and CDR2 YFSETQ. The germline V and J ends were trimmed by 0 bases and 6 bases, with 7 bases remaining between them. CDR3 loop: CASSLAGLEQYF. The CDR3 DNA is TGCGCCAGCAGCTTGGCAGGACTCGAGCAGTACTTC.